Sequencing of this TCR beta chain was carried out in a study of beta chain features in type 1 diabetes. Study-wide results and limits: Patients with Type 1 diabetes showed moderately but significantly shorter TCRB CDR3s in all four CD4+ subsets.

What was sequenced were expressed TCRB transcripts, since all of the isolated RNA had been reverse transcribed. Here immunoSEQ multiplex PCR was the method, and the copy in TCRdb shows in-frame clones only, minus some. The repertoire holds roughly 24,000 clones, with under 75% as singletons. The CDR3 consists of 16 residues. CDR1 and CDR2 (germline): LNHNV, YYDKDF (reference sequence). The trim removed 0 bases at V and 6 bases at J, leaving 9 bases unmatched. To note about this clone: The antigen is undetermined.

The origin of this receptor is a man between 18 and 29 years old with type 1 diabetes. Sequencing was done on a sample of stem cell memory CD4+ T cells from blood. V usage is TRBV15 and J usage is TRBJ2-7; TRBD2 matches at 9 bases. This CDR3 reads CATSRDLPAGGSEQYF. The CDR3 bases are TGTGCCACCAGCAGAGATCTTCCAGCGGGAGGTTCCGAGCAGTACTTC.